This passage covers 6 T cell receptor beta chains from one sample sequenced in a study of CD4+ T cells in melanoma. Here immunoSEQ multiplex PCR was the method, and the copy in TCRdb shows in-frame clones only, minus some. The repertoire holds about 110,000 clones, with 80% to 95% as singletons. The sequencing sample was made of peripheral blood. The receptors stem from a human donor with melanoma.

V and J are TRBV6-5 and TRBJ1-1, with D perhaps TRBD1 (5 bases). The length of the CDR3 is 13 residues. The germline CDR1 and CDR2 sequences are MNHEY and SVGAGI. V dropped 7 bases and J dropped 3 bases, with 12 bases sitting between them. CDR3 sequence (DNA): TGTGCCAGCACAGAGGCGGGGGACACTGAAGCTTTCTTT. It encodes CASTEAGDTEAFF.

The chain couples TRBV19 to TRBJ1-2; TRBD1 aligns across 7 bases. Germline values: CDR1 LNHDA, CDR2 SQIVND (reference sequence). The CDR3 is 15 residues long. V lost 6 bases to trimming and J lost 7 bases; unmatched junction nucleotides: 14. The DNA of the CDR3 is TGTGCCAGTAGGAAACAGGACAGGTCCATAGGTGGCTACACCTTC. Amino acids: CASRKQDRSIGGYTF.

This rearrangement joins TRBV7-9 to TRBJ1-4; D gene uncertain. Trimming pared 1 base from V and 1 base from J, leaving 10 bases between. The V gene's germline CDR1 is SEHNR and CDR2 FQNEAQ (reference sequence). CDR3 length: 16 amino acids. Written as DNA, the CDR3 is TGTGCCAGCAGCTTAGTGTTACGCCTAACTAATGAAAAACTGTTTTTT. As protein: CASSLVLRLTNEKLFF.

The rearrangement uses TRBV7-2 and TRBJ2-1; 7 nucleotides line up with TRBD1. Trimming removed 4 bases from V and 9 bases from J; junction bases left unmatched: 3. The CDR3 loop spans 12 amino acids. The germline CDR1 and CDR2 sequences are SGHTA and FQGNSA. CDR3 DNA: TGTGCCAGCAGCTGGGACAGCGGTGAGCAGTTCTTC. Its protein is CASSWDSGEQFF.

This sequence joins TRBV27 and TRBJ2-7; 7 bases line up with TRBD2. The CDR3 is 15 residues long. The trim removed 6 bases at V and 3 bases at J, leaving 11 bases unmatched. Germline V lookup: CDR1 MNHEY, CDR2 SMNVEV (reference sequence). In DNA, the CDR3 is TGTGCCAGCAGCCCCGGAGCGGGAACAGTCTACGAGCAGTACTTC. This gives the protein CASSPGAGTVYEQYF.

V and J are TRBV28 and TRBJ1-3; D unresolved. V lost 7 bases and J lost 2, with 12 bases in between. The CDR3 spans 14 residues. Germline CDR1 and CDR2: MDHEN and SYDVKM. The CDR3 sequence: CASKLPGPGNTIYF. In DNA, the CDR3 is TGTGCCAGCAAACTCCCCGGGCCTGGAAACACCATATATTTT.